This is a list of T cell receptor beta chains from one sample in a study of neurological immune-mediated disorders. TCRdb reanalysed the 5' RACE reads using MiXCR and keeps one entry per CDR3 protein. The sample lists approximately 50,000 distinct CDR3 sequences, about 3.7% occurring once. Sequencing used PBMCs. These receptor sequences come from a man aged 35-49 years with multiple sclerosis. Each CDR3 is given with its conserved first and last residue. The order of the fields is D gene, clone size, J gene, CDR3 length, V gene, CDR3 DNA, CDR3 protein. D genes are given only for firm matches. Size values are once, few and many counts, or a class for expanded clones, and some rows have none.

TRBD1 | medium-sized | TRBJ1-2 | 12 | TRBV20-1 | TGCAGTGCTACAGGGACAGGATATGGCTACACCTTC | CSATGTGYGYTF
NA | many | TRBJ1-3 | 13 | TRBV9 | TGTGCCAGCAGCGTAGAGGGAGGAAACACCATATATTTT | CASSVEGGNTIYF
NA | many | TRBJ1-5 | 15 | TRBV14 | TGTGCCAGCAGCTTCCCTGGGGGGCGTGATCAGCCCCAGCATTTT | CASSFPGGRDQPQHF
TRBD2 | many | TRBJ2-1 | 15 | TRBV9 | TGTGCCAGCAGCGTAGGAAGCGGGGGATACAATGAGCAGTTCTTC | CASSVGSGGYNEQFF
NA | many | TRBJ1-6 | 15 | TRBV12-3/TRBV12-4 | TGTGCCAGCAGTTTAGGATTATCGGGGAATTCACCCCTCCACTTT | CASSLGLSGNSPLHF
NA | many | TRBJ2-7 | 12 | TRBV5-6 | TGTGCCAGCAGCTTGTGGTCCGGCGAGCAGTACTTC | CASSLWSGEQYF
NA | many | TRBJ1-2 | 13 | TRBV20-1 | TGCAGTGGGAGGACACCATCTAACTATGGCTACACCTTC | CSGRTPSNYGYTF
NA | many | TRBJ1-6 | 14 | TRBV3-1 | TGTGCCAGCAGCCAGGGGGCAATCGACTCACCCCTCCACTTT | CASSQGAIDSPLHF
TRBD2 | many | TRBJ2-3 | 14 | TRBV20-1 | TGCAGTGCTCCTAGCGGCCTGGCGTGGGATACGCAGTATTTT | CSAPSGLAWDTQYF
NA | many | TRBJ2-1 | 17 | TRBV7-3 | TGTGCCAGCAGCTCCTGGGGTAGCGGTTCCCCCTACAATGAGCAGTTCTTC | CASSSWGSGSPYNEQFF
NA | many | TRBJ1-2 | 11 | TRBV29-1 | TGCAGCGTTACTAACTCTAGGGGCTACACCTTC | CSVTNSRGYTF
NA | NA | TRBJ2-4 | 14 | TRBV12-5 | TGTGCTAGTGGTTTGGCTTTAGCCAAAAACATTCAGTACTTC | CASGLALAKNIQYF
NA | many | TRBJ1-3 | 15 | TRBV7-2 | TGTGCCAGCAGCTTCCAAACAGGGATTGGAAACACCATATATTTT | CASSFQTGIGNTIYF
NA | NA | TRBJ2-4 | 14 | TRBV5-6 | TGTGCCAGCAGCCCTGGTAGAGCCAAAAAAATTCAGTACTTC | CASSPGRAKKIQYF
NA | many | TRBJ2-3 | 14 | TRBV2 | TGTGCCAGCAGTGACCACTCGGGCACAGATACGCAGTATTTT | CASSDHSGTDTQYF
NA | many | TRBJ1-1 | 16 | TRBV6-5 | TGTGCCAGCAGTTACTATCCGTGGGTCATGAACACTGAAGCTTTCTTT | CASSYYPWVMNTEAFF
TRBD1 | many | TRBJ2-7 | 14 | TRBV6-6 | TGTGCCAGCAGTCCCCGGACAGGGGGCGGCGAGCAGTACTTC | CASSPRTGGGEQYF
TRBD2 | many | TRBJ2-3 | 15 | TRBV12-3/TRBV12-4 | TGTGCCAGCACCTACGGGGCTAGCGGGGAAGATACGCAGTATTTT | CASTYGASGEDTQYF
NA | many | TRBJ2-5 | 15 | TRBV4-2 | TGTGCCAGCAGCCAAGAACCGCTAGTACGGGAGACCCAGTACTTC | CASSQEPLVRETQYF
TRBD1 | many | TRBJ1-2 | 15 | TRBV5-1 | TGCGCCAGCAGCTTGGGGGACAGGGACATCTACGGCTACACCTTC | CASSLGDRDIYGYTF
NA | many | TRBJ2-2 | 13 | TRBV9 | TGTGCCAGCAGCTCCCCAGGGGCCGGGGAGCTGTTTTTT | CASSSPGAGELFF
NA | few | TRBJ2-1 | 16 | TRBV6-2/TRBV6-3 | TGTGCCAGCAGTTCGGCTCTGGTAGGGTTACCCGTTGAGCAGTTCTTC | CASSSALVGLPVEQFF
NA | many | TRBJ1-5 | 12 | TRBV28 | TGTGCCACTACGGGTGGAGGTCAGCCCCAGAATTTT | CATTGGGQPQNF
NA | many | TRBJ1-3 | 16 | TRBV5-1 | TGCGCCAGCAGCTTGACGACAGGCCGAACTGGAAACACCATATATTTT | CASSLTTGRTGNTIYF
NA | many | TRBJ2-7 | 13 | TRBV6-1 | TGTGCCAGCAGTGAAGACAGCCTCTACGAGCAGTACTTC | CASSEDSLYEQYF
TRBD2 | many | TRBJ2-3 | 17 | TRBV11-2 | TGTGCCAGCAGCTTATCCAGGACACCCCGGGGGGGCGCGGCGCAGTATTTT | CASSLSRTPRGGAAQYF
NA | many | TRBJ1-1 | 12 | TRBV12-3/TRBV12-4 | TGTGCCAGCAGTTTAATGAACACTGAAGCTTTCTTT | CASSLMNTEAFF
NA | many | TRBJ2-7 | 12 | TRBV3-1 | TGTGCCAGCAACACAGCGAAAGGTGAGCAGTACTTC | CASNTAKGEQYF
TRBD1 | many | TRBJ1-2 | 13 | TRBV6-5 | TGTGCCAGCAGTTACAGGGGGCAAACAGGCTACACCTTC | CASSYRGQTGYTF
NA | many | TRBJ2-7 | 13 | TRBV10-3 | TGTGCCATCAGTGGTCAGGAATCTTACGAGCAGTACTTC | CAISGQESYEQYF
NA | many | TRBJ1-5 | 13 | TRBV30 | TGTGCCTTTTCCCCGGGGAGCAATCAGCCCCAGCATTTT | CAFSPGSNQPQHF
NA | many | TRBJ2-7 | 15 | TRBV7-6 | TGTGCCAGCAGCTTAGATGTCAAATCTTTCGGGGAGCAGTACTTC | CASSLDVKSFGEQYF
NA | many | TRBJ2-7 | 15 | TRBV4-2 | TGTGCCAGCAGCCAAGATCACAGGAGCTCCTACGAGCAGTACTTC | CASSQDHRSSYEQYF
TRBD2 | many | TRBJ2-3 | 15 | TRBV5-1 | TGCGCCAGCGGCGATAGCGGGGGAGCGGCAGATACGCAGTATTTT | CASGDSGGAADTQYF
NA | NA | TRBJ1-2 | 15 | TRBV7-2 | TGTGCCAGCAGCCCAGGGATTACAGGGTTTTGGGGCTACACCTTC | CASSPGITGFWGYTF
TRBD1 | NA | TRBJ2-7 | 16 | TRBV7-6 | TGTGCCAGCAGCTTAGGGGGGACAGGGGTCTCCTACGAGCAGTACTTC | CASSLGGTGVSYEQYF
NA | many | TRBJ1-6 | 16 | TRBV28 | TGTGCCAGCAGTTTATTGGGGATCACCTTAAATTCACCCCTCCACTTT | CASSLLGITLNSPLHF
TRBD2 | many | TRBJ2-3 | 15 | TRBV9 | TGTGCCAGCAGCCTTGAGAGCGGGGATACAGATACGCAGTATTTT | CASSLESGDTDTQYF
NA | many | TRBJ1-4 | 15 | TRBV27 | TGTGCCAGCATCCAAACCGGGACGCCGGAGGAAAAACTGTTTTTT | CASIQTGTPEEKLFF
NA | many | TRBJ1-4 | 13 | TRBV12-3/TRBV12-4 | TGTGCCAGCAGGTCCTCCGAGAATGAAAAACTGTTTTTT | CASRSSENEKLFF
NA | many | TRBJ1-2 | 15 | TRBV4-2 | TGTGCCAGCAGCCAAGATGAGACAGGAGGCTATGGCTACACCTTC | CASSQDETGGYGYTF
NA | many | TRBJ2-3 | 15 | TRBV18 | TGTGCCAGCTCACCATTAGAATTTAGCACAGATACGCAGTATTTT | CASSPLEFSTDTQYF
NA | many | TRBJ2-3 | 18 | TRBV12-3/TRBV12-4 | TGTGCCAGCAGTCCGACCTTGTGGGGTCCCCTTCGGGCAGATACGCAGTATTTT | CASSPTLWGPLRADTQYF
NA | many | TRBJ1-1 | 13 | TRBV27 | TGTGCCAGCAGTCTACAGGTGAACACTGAAGCTTTCTTT | CASSLQVNTEAFF
NA | many | TRBJ1-4 | 14 | TRBV4-1 | TGCGCCAGCAGCACCGGGAGCCGCCCTGAAAAACTGTTTTTT | CASSTGSRPEKLFF
NA | few | TRBJ1-3 | 13 | TRBV6-5 | TGTGCCAGCACTCCGAGATCTGGAAACACCATATATTTT | CASTPRSGNTIYF